These T cell receptor beta chains were read from a single sample in a study of vaccination and CD4 T cells after COVID-19. TCRdb processed the PCR reads anew with MiXCR; each CDR3 protein has one entry. The sample contains about 8,800 distinct CDR3 sequences, 40% to 60% of which appear only once. Which antigens these TCRs recognize remains unknown. The sample was CD4+ T cells from blood, cultured in vitro. The source is a human donor in good health. The CDR3 runs from the conserved cysteine through the conserved F or W. The order of the fields is V gene, J gene, D gene, clone size, CDR3 protein, CDR3 DNA. D genes are given only for firm matches. Clone sizes are given selectively: once, few, many, or a class where the clone is expanded.

>TRBV7-9|TRBJ2-2|TRBD1|-
CASSLWTGRVTGELFF
TGTGCCAGCAGCTTATGGACAGGGCGGGTCACCGGGGAGCTGTTTTTT
>TRBV30|TRBJ1-6|TRBD1|-
CAWSPSRTGGSYSPLHF
TGTGCCTGGAGTCCTAGTCGGACAGGGGGCTCTTATTCACCCCTCCACTTT
>TRBV12-3/TRBV12-4|TRBJ2-7|-|-
CASSLGGQGFQYF
TGTGCCAGCAGTTTGGGAGGTCAGGGGTTTCAGTACTTC
>TRBV27|TRBJ2-7|TRBD1|-
CASNGGTGLAEQYF
TGTGCCAGCAACGGGGGGACAGGGCTGGCCGAGCAGTACTTC
>TRBV5-1|TRBJ1-1|TRBD1|-
CASSLRTGEITEAFF
TGCGCCAGCAGCCTCCGGACAGGGGAAATCACTGAAGCTTTCTTT
>TRBV15|TRBJ1-5|-|-
CATSRDRAGRRQPQHF
TGTGCCACCAGCAGAGATCGGGCAGGGAGGCGTCAGCCCCAGCATTTT
>TRBV20-1|TRBJ2-3|TRBD2|-
CSARTVREGPDTQYF
TGCAGTGCTAGGACTGTCCGGGAGGGCCCGGATACGCAGTATTTT
>TRBV5-4|TRBJ2-5|-|-
CASSPPSAQRETQYF
TGTGCCAGCAGCCCCCCTAGCGCACAGCGGGAGACCCAGTACTTC
>TRBV10-3|TRBJ2-3|-|few
CATSGQPGDTQYF
TGTGCCACCTCGGGGCAACCCGGGGATACGCAGTATTTT
>TRBV7-2|TRBJ2-1|TRBD2|-
CASSPLAGAYNEQFF
TGTGCCAGCAGCCCACTAGCGGGGGCGTACAATGAGCAGTTCTTC
>TRBV7-8|TRBJ2-7|TRBD2|-
CASSFSGGEEYEQYF
TGTGCCAGCAGCTTCAGCGGGGGGGAAGAGTACGAGCAGTACTTC
>TRBV6-1|TRBJ2-7|-|-
CASKGGAYEQYF
TGTGCCAGCAAGGGTGGGGCCTACGAGCAGTACTTC
>TRBV25-1|TRBJ2-1|TRBD2|-
CASSESRAGWVNEQFF
TGTGCCAGCAGTGAATCTAGAGCGGGATGGGTCAATGAGCAGTTCTTC
>TRBV7-6|TRBJ2-3|TRBD2|-
CASSSLGGGSTDTQYF
TGTGCCAGCAGCTCCTTGGGCGGGGGAAGCACAGATACGCAGTATTTT
>TRBV20-1|TRBJ1-2|-|few
CSAPPRGGPGGYTF
TGCAGTGCCCCCCCCCGGGGAGGCCCGGGAGGCTACACCTTC
>TRBV19|TRBJ2-3|TRBD2|-
CASSIAASGTDTQYF
TGTGCCAGTAGTATAGCGGCTAGCGGGACAGATACGCAGTATTTT
>TRBV6-5|TRBJ2-6|-|-
CASSYSGAGANVLTF
TGTGCCAGCAGTTACTCAGGGGCTGGGGCCAACGTCCTGACTTTC
>TRBV6-5|TRBJ2-5|-|-
CASSYFVGSSKETQYF
TGTGCCAGCAGTTATTTTGTGGGGAGCTCAAAAGAGACCCAGTACTTC
>TRBV30|TRBJ1-2|-|few
CAWSVHRGNYGYTF
TGTGCCTGGAGTGTTCACAGAGGCAACTATGGCTACACCTTC
>TRBV10-3|TRBJ2-7|TRBD2|-
CATGRASGSYEQYF
TGTGCCACCGGGCGGGCTAGCGGGAGCTACGAGCAGTACTTC
>TRBV11-1|TRBJ2-1|-|-
CASSKDYSYNEQFF
TGTGCCAGCAGCAAAGACTACTCCTACAATGAGCAGTTCTTC
>TRBV11-2|TRBJ2-3|TRBD2|-
CASSPPSGADTQYF
TGTGCCAGCAGCCCCCCTAGCGGTGCAGATACGCAGTATTTT
>TRBV15|TRBJ1-5|TRBD1|few
CATSRGAGTGYQPQHF
TGTGCCACCAGCAGAGGAGCAGGGACAGGGTATCAGCCCCAGCATTTT
>TRBV18|TRBJ2-3|-|few
CASSPPPGASTDTQYF
TGTGCCAGCTCACCACCCCCCGGGGCTAGCACAGATACGCAGTATTTT
>TRBV28|TRBJ1-2|-|-
CASRPPRTSEGYTF
TGTGCCAGCAGGCCCCCCCGGACCTCGGAGGGCTACACCTTC
>TRBV28|TRBJ1-2|-|-
CASSFGLSNYGYTF
TGTGCCAGCAGTTTCGGGCTGTCGAACTATGGTTACACCTTC
>TRBV28|TRBJ1-5|-|once
CAIHGRGHNQPQHF
TGTGCCATCCATGGTCGGGGCCATAATCAGCCCCAGCATTTT
>TRBV5-4|TRBJ2-7|TRBD2|-
CASSSQGLYSYEQYF
TGTGCCAGCAGCTCCCAGGGACTATACTCCTACGAGCAGTACTTC
>TRBV28|TRBJ1-2|TRBD1|-
CASSARGLGGYTF
TGTGCCAGCAGTGCCAGGGGGCTGGGTGGCTACACCTTC
>TRBV2|TRBJ1-1|TRBD1|-
CASRGQLNTEAFF
TGTGCCAGCAGGGGACAGCTGAACACTGAAGCTTTCTTT
>TRBV5-1|TRBJ2-5|-|-
CASSLALETQYF
TGCGCCAGCAGCTTGGCCCTGGAGACCCAGTACTTC
>TRBV20-1|TRBJ2-1|-|-
CSARSQTGNEQFF
TGCAGTGCTAGATCCCAGACTGGCAATGAGCAGTTCTTC
>TRBV28|TRBJ1-1|TRBD1|-
CASSQKVTGANTEAFF
TGTGCCAGCAGTCAGAAGGTTACAGGGGCGAACACTGAAGCTTTCTTT
>TRBV5-4|TRBJ2-7|-|-
CASSLEATLRGEQYF
TGTGCCAGCAGCTTGGAGGCGACCCTCCGGGGCGAGCAGTACTTC
>TRBV6-2/TRBV6-3|TRBJ1-1|-|few
CASSYEGLGAFF
TGTGCCAGCAGTTACGAGGGCTTAGGGGCTTTCTTT
>TRBV19|TRBJ1-2|-|-
CASSRHRVYGYTF
TGTGCCAGTAGTCGTCACAGGGTCTATGGCTACACCTTC
>TRBV7-6|TRBJ1-2|TRBD1|-
CASSLTGDRNYGYTF
TGTGCCAGCAGCTTGACAGGGGATAGGAACTATGGCTACACCTTC
>TRBV7-9|TRBJ2-3|-|-
CASSFRQTTDTQYF
TGTGCCAGCAGCTTCAGACAGACCACAGATACGCAGTATTTT
>TRBV28|TRBJ1-2|TRBD1|-
CASSFPGQGLDGYTF
TGTGCCAGCAGTTTTCCGGGACAGGGTCTAGATGGCTACACCTTC
>TRBV14|TRBJ1-1|-|-
CASSKSKVQGFEAFF
TGTGCCAGCAGCAAAAGCAAGGTACAGGGTTTTGAAGCTTTCTTT
>TRBV7-2|TRBJ1-6|-|few
CASSLIMVNSPLHF
TGTGCCAGCAGCTTGATCATGGTTAATTCACCCCTCCACTTT
>TRBV2|TRBJ1-2|-|few
CASNRGALNYGYTF
TGTGCCAGCAATCGGGGGGCTCTTAACTATGGCTACACCTTC
>TRBV19|TRBJ1-1|-|-
CASSTDGRGTEAFF
TGTGCCAGTAGTACCGACGGGAGAGGGACTGAAGCTTTCTTT
>TRBV27|TRBJ2-7|-|-
CASSYTGNYEQYF
TGTGCCAGCAGTTATACAGGCAACTACGAGCAGTACTTC
>TRBV7-2|TRBJ1-5|-|-
CASSLAADQPQHF
TGTGCCAGCAGCTTAGCTGCTGATCAGCCCCAGCATTTT